Listed below are T cell receptor beta chains from one sample, sequenced in a study of control samples from healthy donors and cancer patients. The assay was immunoSEQ multiplex PCR, and TCRdb's table has in-frame clones only and misses some. Here the sample spans about 89,000 clones, around nine tenths being singletons. Sample: blood. All receptors derive from a man aged 25 to 45 in good health. Each CDR3 is given with its conserved first and last residue. Fields, in order: D gene, CDR3 length, clone size, V gene, J gene, CDR3 protein, CDR3 DNA. A D gene is named only where the DNA matches it firmly. Rows give clone size only sometimes, using once, few, many, or a class for an expanded clone.

>NA|13|once|TRBV24-1|TRBJ1-1
CATGGDENTEAFF
TGTGCCACCGGGGGCGACGAGAACACTGAAGCTTTCTTT
>NA|18|NA|TRBV3-1/TRBV3-2|TRBJ1-2
CASSPLGGREVSNYGYTF
TGTGCCAGCAGCCCCCTTGGTGGGCGGGAGGTTTCTAACTATGGCTACACCTTC
>NA|16|NA|TRBV9|TRBJ2-6
CARSQGGGAGANVLTF
TGTGCCCGCAGCCAAGGGGGGGGCGCTGGGGCCAACGTCCTGACTTTC
>TRBD2|15|NA|TRBV11-1|TRBJ2-2
CASSSRRGATGELFF
TGTGCCAGCAGCTCCCGGCGGGGGGCCACCGGGGAGCTGTTTTTT
>NA|14|NA|TRBV29-1|TRBJ1-1
CSVEESGLGTEAFF
TGCAGCGTTGAAGAGTCGGGATTGGGAACTGAAGCTTTCTTT
>TRBD1|17|NA|TRBV11-2|TRBJ1-1
CASSLSPTGERNTEAFF
TGTGCCAGCAGCTTATCACCGACAGGGGAGCGGAACACTGAAGCTTTCTTT
>NA|16|once|TRBV6-6|TRBJ2-2
CASSSPGTGNTGELFF
TGTGCCAGCAGTTCCCCCGGGACGGGGAACACCGGGGAGCTGTTTTTT
>NA|16|NA|TRBV5-4|TRBJ1-6
CASSRSPSSYNSPLHF
TGTGCCAGCAGTCGAAGCCCGAGCTCCTATAATTCACCCCTCCACTTT
>NA|13|NA|TRBV9|TRBJ1-2
CASSVLSQGNYTF
TGTGCCAGCAGCGTCTTGTCCCAGGGAAACTACACCTTC
>NA|15|NA|TRBV5-1|TRBJ2-2
CASSGGFPNTGELFF
TGCGCCAGCAGCGGGGGTTTCCCAAACACCGGGGAGCTGTTTTTT
>TRBD2|21|NA|TRBV30|TRBJ2-5
CAWSTPAGAPKPTSGEETQYF
TGTGCCTGGAGTACCCCGGCAGGGGCGCCCAAACCGACTAGCGGGGAAGAGACCCAGTACTTC
>NA|13|NA|TRBV15|TRBJ1-1
CATSGRDVLEAFF
TGTGCCACCAGCGGCCGGGACGTCCTTGAAGCTTTCTTT
>TRBD2|15|NA|TRBV18|TRBJ2-1
CASSPLAGTYNEQFF
TGTGCCAGCTCACCGTTAGCGGGGACCTACAATGAGCAGTTCTTC
>TRBD2|17|once|TRBV27|TRBJ2-1
CASSLSLAGGIYNEQFF
TGTGCCAGCAGTTTATCACTAGCGGGGGGAATCTACAATGAGCAGTTCTTC
>TRBD2|17|NA|TRBV14|TRBJ2-7
CASSRYGLAGDSYEQYF
TGTGCCAGCAGCCGTTATGGACTAGCGGGGGACTCCTACGAGCAGTACTTC
>NA|15|NA|TRBV29-1|TRBJ1-3
CSVKYVSSSGNTIYF
TGCAGCGTTAAGTATGTCTCCAGCTCTGGAAACACCATATATTTT
>NA|11|NA|TRBV5-4|TRBJ1-1
CANRKNTEAFF
TGTGCCAACCGGAAGAACACTGAAGCTTTCTTT
>TRBD1|15|NA|TRBV6-1|TRBJ1-1
CASSINQGAITEAFF
TGTGCCAGCAGTATCAATCAGGGGGCGATCACTGAAGCTTTCTTT
>NA|15|NA|TRBV7-9|TRBJ2-1
CASSSPPGHYNEQFF
TGTGCCAGCAGCTCCCCCCCGGGGCACTACAATGAGCAGTTCTTC
>NA|14|NA|TRBV19|TRBJ2-2
CASRPRGNTGELFF
TGTGCCAGTCGGCCCAGGGGGAACACCGGGGAGCTGTTTTTT
>NA|13|NA|TRBV4-2|TRBJ2-7
CASSQSVSYEQYF
TGTGCCAGCAGCCAGAGCGTCTCCTACGAGCAGTACTTC
>NA|15|once|TRBV4-2|TRBJ2-7
CASSQDLEGSYEQYF
TGTGCCAGCAGCCAAGATCTCGAGGGGTCCTACGAGCAGTACTTC
>TRBD2|14|NA|TRBV30|TRBJ2-7
CAWVASGGAFEQYF
TGTGCCTGGGTGGCCAGCGGGGGGGCCTTCGAGCAGTACTTC
>NA|12|NA|TRBV30|TRBJ1-2
CASRGNNYGYTF
TGTGCCTCAAGGGGGAATAACTATGGCTACACCTTC
>TRBD1|14|NA|TRBV5-8|TRBJ2-5
CASSSGTGIETQYF
TGTGCCAGCAGCTCCGGGACAGGGATTGAGACCCAGTACTTC
>TRBD2|14|NA|TRBV13|TRBJ2-7
CASQRGGSSYEQYF
TGTGCCAGCCAACGGGGGGGGTCGTCCTACGAGCAGTACTTC
>TRBD1|16|NA|TRBV6-5|TRBJ1-2
CASSYSGQGRGYGYTF
TGTGCCAGCAGTTACTCCGGACAGGGGAGGGGCTATGGCTACACCTTC
>NA|15|few|TRBV19|TRBJ2-1
CASSFRGRVYNEQFF
TGTGCCAGTAGTTTTAGGGGGAGGGTTTACAATGAGCAGTTCTTC
>TRBD2|15|NA|TRBV6-5|TRBJ2-5
CASSRLAGAEETQYF
TGTGCCAGCAGCCGACTAGCGGGGGCCGAAGAGACCCAGTACTTC
>NA|15|NA|TRBV6-5|TRBJ1-1
CASSYSNGGHRKAFF
TGTGCCAGCAGTTACTCGAACGGGGGACACAGGAAGGCTTTCTTT
>NA|15|once|TRBV28|TRBJ1-1
CASRATAGMNTEAFF
TGTGCCAGCAGGGCTACGGCTGGGATGAACACTGAAGCTTTCTTT
>NA|12|NA|TRBV7-2|TRBJ2-3
CASSFRGDTQYF
TGTGCCAGCAGCTTTCGCGGGGATACGCAGTATTTT
>NA|18|NA|TRBV5-1|TRBJ2-6
CASSRSGTGLSGANVLTF
TGCGCCAGCAGCCGGAGCGGGACAGGTCTTTCTGGGGCCAACGTCCTGACTTTC
>NA|17|NA|TRBV3-1/TRBV3-2|TRBJ2-6
CASSQDGSLSGANVLTF
TGTGCCAGCAGCCAAGACGGCAGTCTCTCTGGGGCCAACGTCCTGACTTTC
>TRBD1|16|NA|TRBV6-5|TRBJ2-2
CASSYYRTGGLGELFF
TGTGCCAGCAGTTACTACAGGACAGGGGGTCTCGGGGAGCTGTTTTTT